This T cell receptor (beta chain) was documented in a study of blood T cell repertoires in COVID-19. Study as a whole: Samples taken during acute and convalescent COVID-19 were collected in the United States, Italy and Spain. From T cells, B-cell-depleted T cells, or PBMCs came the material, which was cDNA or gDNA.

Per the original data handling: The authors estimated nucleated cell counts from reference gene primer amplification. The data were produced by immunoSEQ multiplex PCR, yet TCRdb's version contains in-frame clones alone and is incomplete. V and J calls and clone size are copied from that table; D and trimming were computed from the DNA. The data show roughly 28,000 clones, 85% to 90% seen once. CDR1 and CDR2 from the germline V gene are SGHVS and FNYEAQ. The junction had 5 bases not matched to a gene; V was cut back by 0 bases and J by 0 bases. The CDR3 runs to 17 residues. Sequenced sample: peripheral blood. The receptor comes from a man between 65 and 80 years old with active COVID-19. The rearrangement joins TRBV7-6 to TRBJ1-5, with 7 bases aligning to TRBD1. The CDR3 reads CASSLASQGVSNQPQHF. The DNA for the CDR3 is TGTGCCAGCAGCTTAGCAAGTCAGGGGGTTAGCAATCAGCCCCAGCATTTT.